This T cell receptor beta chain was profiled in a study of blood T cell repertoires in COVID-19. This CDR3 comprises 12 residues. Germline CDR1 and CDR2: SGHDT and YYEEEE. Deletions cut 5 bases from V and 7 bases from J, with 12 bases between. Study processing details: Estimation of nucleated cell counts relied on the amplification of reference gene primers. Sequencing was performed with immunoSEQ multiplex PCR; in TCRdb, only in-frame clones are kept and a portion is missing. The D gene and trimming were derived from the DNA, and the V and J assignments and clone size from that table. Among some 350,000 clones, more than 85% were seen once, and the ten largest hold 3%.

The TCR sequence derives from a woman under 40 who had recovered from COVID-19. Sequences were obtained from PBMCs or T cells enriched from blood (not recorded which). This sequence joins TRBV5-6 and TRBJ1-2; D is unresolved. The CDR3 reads CASRAGSLGYTF. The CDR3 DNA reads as TGTGCCAGCAGGGCCGGGAGCCTTGGCTACACCTTC.